This is a list of T cell receptor beta chains from one sample in a study of sequential checkpoint blockade in melanoma. Clones were read by immunoSEQ multiplex PCR, and TCRdb kept only the in-frame ones, dropping some. The table includes about 13,000 clones, 65% to 85% detected once. The sequencing used CD8+ T cells sorted from blood (inferred from file names), collected from a patient given nivolumab and ipilimumab in sequence. All receptors come from a human patient with melanoma. Some clones in this sample may be carry-over from other donors' samples. The CDR3 runs from the conserved cysteine through the conserved F or W. D genes are given only for firm matches.

d_gene: TRBD1; v_gene: TRBV7-6; CDR3aa: CASSLAGTGNGYTF
d_gene: -; v_gene: TRBV7-1; CDR3aa: CASSWGGIGNTIYF
d_gene: -; v_gene: TRBV25-1; CDR3aa: CASSETKRSDYEQYF
d_gene: -; v_gene: TRBV6-5; CDR3aa: CASSYSRGSYNEQFF
d_gene: TRBD1; v_gene: TRBV27; CDR3aa: CASSSLTLTGFYGYTF
d_gene: TRBD1; v_gene: TRBV15; CDR3aa: CATSSYRGRTEAFF
d_gene: -; v_gene: TRBV6-8; CDR3aa: CASTPWGLDNQPQHF
d_gene: -; v_gene: TRBV28; CDR3aa: CASSRRGNTEAFF
d_gene: -; v_gene: TRBV6-5; CDR3aa: CASSMSFSGANVLTF
d_gene: TRBD1; v_gene: TRBV5-8; CDR3aa: CASSQDHRGLSTGELFF
d_gene: -; v_gene: TRBV5-1; CDR3aa: CASSLPGEQFF
d_gene: -; v_gene: TRBV7-9; CDR3aa: CASSLGGMQPQHF
d_gene: -; v_gene: TRBV11-2; CDR3aa: CASSLTSNGETQYF
d_gene: TRBD1; v_gene: TRBV27; CDR3aa: CASTRQGGYGYTF
d_gene: -; v_gene: TRBV6-6; CDR3aa: CASSWWEVSSYEQYF
d_gene: TRBD2; v_gene: TRBV13; CDR3aa: CASSLEGPLAAHVEADTQYF
d_gene: -; v_gene: TRBV7-9; CDR3aa: CASSLGQDLGYTF
d_gene: -; v_gene: TRBV12-5; CDR3aa: CASGLRWREPYEQYF
d_gene: -; v_gene: TRBV19; CDR3aa: CASSMVRMAYNEQFF
d_gene: -; v_gene: TRBV2; CDR3aa: CASIPRGRTEAFF
d_gene: TRBD2; v_gene: TRBV7-2; CDR3aa: CASSQTSGTSRNEQFF
d_gene: TRBD1; v_gene: TRBV2; CDR3aa: CASGRGFGYTF
d_gene: -; v_gene: TRBV28; CDR3aa: CASNLRGRGTEAFF